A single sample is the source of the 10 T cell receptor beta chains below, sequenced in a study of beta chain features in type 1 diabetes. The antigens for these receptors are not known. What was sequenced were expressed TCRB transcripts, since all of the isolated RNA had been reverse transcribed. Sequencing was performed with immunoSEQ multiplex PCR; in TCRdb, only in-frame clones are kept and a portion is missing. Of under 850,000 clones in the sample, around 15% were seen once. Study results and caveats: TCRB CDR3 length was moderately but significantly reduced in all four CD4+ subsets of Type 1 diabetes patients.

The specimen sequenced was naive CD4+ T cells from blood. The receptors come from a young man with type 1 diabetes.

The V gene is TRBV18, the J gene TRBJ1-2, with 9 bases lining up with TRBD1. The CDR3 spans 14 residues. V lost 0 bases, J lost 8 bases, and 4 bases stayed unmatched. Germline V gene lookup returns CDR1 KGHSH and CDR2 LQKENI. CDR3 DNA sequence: TGTGCCAGCTCACCACCTGGACAGGGGAAGGGCTACACCTTC. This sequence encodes CASSPPGQGKGYTF. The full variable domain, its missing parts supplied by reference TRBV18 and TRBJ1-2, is NAGVMQNPRHLVRRRGQEARLRCSPMKGHSHVYWYRQLPEEGLKFMVYLQKENIIDESGMPKERFSAEFPKEGPSILRIQQVVRGDSAAYFCASSPPGQGKGYTFGSGTRLTVV.

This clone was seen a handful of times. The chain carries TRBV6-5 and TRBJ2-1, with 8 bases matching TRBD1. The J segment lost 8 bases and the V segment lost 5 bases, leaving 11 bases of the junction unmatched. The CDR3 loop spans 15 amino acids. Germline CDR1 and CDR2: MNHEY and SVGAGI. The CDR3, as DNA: TGTGCCAGCAGTGCCCGACAGGGGAAATACGATGAGCAGTTCTTC. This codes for CASSARQGKYDEQFF.

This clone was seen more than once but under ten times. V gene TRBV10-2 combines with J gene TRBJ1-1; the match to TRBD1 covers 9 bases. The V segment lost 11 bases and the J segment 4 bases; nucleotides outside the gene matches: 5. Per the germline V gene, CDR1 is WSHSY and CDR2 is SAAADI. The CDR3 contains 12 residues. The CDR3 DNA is TGCGCCTCGGGACAGGGAGGCACTGAAGCTTTCTTT. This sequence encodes CASGQGGTEAFF.

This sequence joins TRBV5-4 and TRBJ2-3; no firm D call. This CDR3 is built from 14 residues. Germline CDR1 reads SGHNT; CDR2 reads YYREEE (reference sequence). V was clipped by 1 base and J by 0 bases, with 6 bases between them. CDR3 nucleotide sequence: TGTGCCAGCAGCTTGTGGTCTAGCACAGATACGCAGTATTTT. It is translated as CASSLWSSTDTQYF.

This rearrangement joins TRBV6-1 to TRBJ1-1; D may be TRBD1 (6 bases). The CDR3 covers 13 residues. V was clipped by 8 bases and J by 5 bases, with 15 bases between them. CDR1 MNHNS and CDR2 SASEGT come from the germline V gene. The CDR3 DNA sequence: TGTGCCAGCGTGGGGGCTCTGGGAACTGAAGCTTTCTTT. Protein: CASVGALGTEAFF.

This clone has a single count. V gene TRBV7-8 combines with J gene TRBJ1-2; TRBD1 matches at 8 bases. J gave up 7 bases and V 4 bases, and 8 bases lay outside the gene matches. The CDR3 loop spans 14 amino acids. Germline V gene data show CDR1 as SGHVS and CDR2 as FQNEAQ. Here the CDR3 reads CASSSQGAVGGYTF. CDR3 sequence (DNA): TGTGCCAGCAGCTCCCAGGGGGCGGTAGGTGGCTACACCTTC. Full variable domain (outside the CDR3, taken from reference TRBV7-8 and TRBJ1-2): GAGVSQSPRYKVAKRGQDVALRCDPISGHVSLFWYQQALGQGPEFLTYFQNEAQLDKSGLPSDRFFAERPEGSVSTLKIQRTQQEDSAVYLCASSSQGAVGGYTFGSGTRLTVV.

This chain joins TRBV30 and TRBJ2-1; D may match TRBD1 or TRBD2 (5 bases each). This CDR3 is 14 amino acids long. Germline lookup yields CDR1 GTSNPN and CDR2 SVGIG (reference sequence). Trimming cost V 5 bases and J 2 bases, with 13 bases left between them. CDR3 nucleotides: TGTGCCTGGTCGGGGCACGGCACCTACAATGAGCAGTTCTTC. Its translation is CAWSGHGTYNEQFF. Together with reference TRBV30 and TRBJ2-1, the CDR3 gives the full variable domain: SQTIHQWPATLVQPVGSPLSLECTVEGTSNPNLYWYRQAAGRGLQLLFYSVGIGQISSEVPQNLSASRPQDRQFILSSKKLLLSDSGFYLCAWSGHGTYNEQFFGPGTRLTVL.

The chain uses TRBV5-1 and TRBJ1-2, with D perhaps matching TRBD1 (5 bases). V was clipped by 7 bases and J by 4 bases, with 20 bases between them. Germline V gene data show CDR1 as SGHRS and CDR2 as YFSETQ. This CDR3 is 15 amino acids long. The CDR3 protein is CASRIGTGEGYGYTF. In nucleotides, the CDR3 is TGCGCCAGCCGGATTGGGACGGGCGAGGGCTATGGCTACACCTTC.

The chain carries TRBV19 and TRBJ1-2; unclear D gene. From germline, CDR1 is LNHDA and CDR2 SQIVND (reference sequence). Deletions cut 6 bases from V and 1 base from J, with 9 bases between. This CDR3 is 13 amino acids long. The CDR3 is CASRTAVNYGYTF. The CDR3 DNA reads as TGTGCCAGTAGGACGGCGGTTAACTATGGCTACACCTTC.

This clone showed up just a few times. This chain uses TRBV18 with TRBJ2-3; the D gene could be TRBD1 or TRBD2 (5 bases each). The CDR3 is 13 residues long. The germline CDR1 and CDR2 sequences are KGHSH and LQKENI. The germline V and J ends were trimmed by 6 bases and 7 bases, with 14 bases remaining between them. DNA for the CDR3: TGTGCCAGCTCTCCGGGACCCAGACATACGCAGTATTTT. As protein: CASSPGPRHTQYF.